This T cell receptor beta chain was obtained from a study of cytomegalovirus exposure and HLA in healthy donors. The overall study: There were 85 million or so unique TCRs (from HLA-typed donors) in an early data release. Study-level results: Association of 15,000 to 20,000 TCR beta sequences with HLA alleles was found at 0.05 false discovery rate in a later analysis. A later analysis reportedly found that, within productive TCRs, an Asian-associated ancestry cluster had fewer N-insertions than the mean observed across the approximately 670 donors.

Primers included in the PCR were 60 Vbeta and 13 Jbeta primers. Assay used: immunoSEQ multiplex PCR; TCRdb lists only in-frame clones, some missing. The sample has around 84,000 clones, around 77% seen once. Regarding donors, all were healthy bone marrow donors. This clone was seen only a few times. What it binds is unknown. Unmatched junction bases numbered 7, after V lost 8 bases and J lost 4 bases. The V gene's germline CDR1 is MNHNY and CDR2 SVGAGI (reference sequence). CDR3 length: 14 residues. V usage is TRBV6-6 and J usage is TRBJ1-1; TRBD1 matches at 10 bases. The sample was PBMCs. This clonotype was sampled from a man in his fifties or sixties in good health and CMV-seronegative. CDR3 protein: CASGRQGAGTEAFF. The CDR3 nucleotides read TGTGCCAGCGGGCGACAGGGGGCCGGCACTGAAGCTTTCTTT.